This T cell receptor beta chain was retrieved from a study of CD8+ T cells in alopecia areata. Treatment reported: oral pan-JAK inhibitor, 5-10 mg twice daily. Study-wide results and caveats: The presence of one nonresponder keeps the tie between baseline CD8+ expansion and response uncertain. During tofacitinib treatment, many expanded lesional clones remained in scalp and blood.

Trimming left V 7 bases short and J 6 bases short, with 19 bases between. Germline V CDR1 and CDR2: MNHEY, SMNVEV (reference sequence). This CDR3 has 15 residues. Turning to this clone: Antigen specificity is unknown.

The sequencing template was cDNA reverse transcribed from extracted RNA. Method: immunoSEQ multiplex PCR; TCRdb's copy keeps in-frame clones and lacks some. This sample yields around 140,000 clones, of which about 51% are seen a single time; more than 15% belongs to the top ten. The chain combines TRBV27 with TRBJ2-1; TRBD1 might be the D (6 bases). This receptor was identified in a human donor with alopecia areata. The sequencing used CD8+ T cells sorted from blood, collected at week 4, from a patient treated with tofacitinib. CDR3 sequence reads: CASTRSPGAINEQFF. The CDR3 DNA follows: TGTGCCAGCACCCGATCCCCAGGGGCTATCAATGAGCAGTTCTTC.